The next 30 T cell receptor beta chains were all read from a single sample in a study of CD4 T cells in relation to SARS-CoV-2 and coronaviruses. Sequenced by immunoSEQ multiplex PCR; TCRdb stores in-frame clones only, minus some. Of 20,000 or so clones in the sample, approximately 68% were seen once. Before the COVID-19 pandemic, during about 2011-2019, CD4+ T cells were taken from unexposed donors. The cells were cultured for 10 days before CD4+ T cells were isolated. Their specific antigens are unknown. Source material: CD4+ T cells from PBMCs, cultured in vitro. These receptors all stem from a human donor in good health.

This clone was recorded once. This rearrangement joins TRBV6-5 to TRBJ2-3, with TRBD2 matching 8 bases. CDR1 MNHEY and CDR2 SVGAGI come from the germline V gene. Germline trimming cut 7 bases from V and 0 bases from J; bases unmatched to any gene: 6. CDR3 length: 15 residues. This CDR3 is CASNTGGRSTDTQYF. The CDR3 DNA reads as TGTGCCAGCAATACGGGAGGGCGGAGCACAGATACGCAGTATTTT.

The chain links TRBV23-1 to TRBJ1-6; D not resolved. TRBV23-1 is an ORF for which the function is uncertain. The CDR3 loop spans 17 amino acids. V was clipped by 4 bases and J by 6 bases, with 19 bases between them. CDR3 in DNA: TGCGCCAGCAGTCTTTTTACCTCAGGTTATCGTAATTCACCCCTCCACTTT. Protein product: CASSLFTSGYRNSPLHF.

The CDR3 nucleotides read TGTGCCAGCAGCTTAAGGGCCTCCTATGGCTACACCTTC. This encodes CASSLRASYGYTF. The V gene is TRBV7-2, the J gene TRBJ1-2; no clear D. Germline values: CDR1 SGHTA, CDR2 FQGNSA. The V end lost 2 bases, the J end lost 4 bases, and 8 bases lay between the germline ends. CDR3 length: 13 residues.

In its sample, this clone is medium-sized. J is TRBJ2-7 and V is TRBV10-2; no clear D gene. This CDR3 is 12 amino acids long. From germline, CDR1 is WSHSY and CDR2 SAAADI. V lost 8 bases, J lost 3 bases, and 11 bases lay in between. As DNA, the CDR3 is TGCGCCAGCGGTGGCTTATTCTACGAGCAGTACTTC. Amino acids: CASGGLFYEQYF.

This chain connects TRBV2 to TRBJ2-7, with D perhaps matching TRBD1 or TRBD2 (6 bases each). The length of the CDR3 is 15 residues. V lost 1 base and J 2 bases, leaving 12 bases between the germline ends. The germline V gene has CDR1 SNHLY and CDR2 FYNNEI. In nucleotides, the CDR3 is TGTGCCAGCAGTGAAGGGTTAAGGGGGGCCTACGAGCAGTACTTC. It codes for CASSEGLRGAYEQYF. The whole variable domain, filled in from reference TRBV2 and TRBJ2-7, reads EPEVTQTPSHQVTQMGQEVILRCVPISNHLYFYWYRQILGQKVEFLVSFYNNEISEKSEIFDDQFSVERPDGSNFTLKIRSTKLEDSAMYFCASSEGLRGAYEQYFGPGTRLTVT.

This chain connects TRBV7-2 to TRBJ1-1; the match to TRBD1 covers 10 bases. The CDR3 sequence is 13 residues long. CDR1 and CDR2 (germline): SGHTA, FQGNSA. The trim removed 1 base at V and 9 bases at J, leaving 2 bases unmatched. The CDR3 coding sequence is TGTGCCAGCAGCTTAGGGACAGGGGGAAAAGCTTTCTTT. Protein sequence: CASSLGTGGKAFF.

This chain links TRBV4-2 with TRBJ2-5; unclear D gene. Germline loops: CDR1 LGHNA, CDR2 YNFKEQ. The germline V and J ends were trimmed by 0 bases and 2 bases, with 7 bases remaining between them. The CDR3 runs 14 residues. The CDR3 region is CASSQDIAQETQYF. Written as DNA, the CDR3 is TGTGCCAGCAGCCAAGACATCGCTCAAGAGACCCAGTACTTC.

J is TRBJ2-3 and V is TRBV6-1, with D unclear. The CDR3 is 15 amino acids. Germline CDR1 and CDR2: MNHNS and SASEGT. The V end was cut by 2 bases, the J end by 3 bases, with 12 bases between. DNA of the CDR3: TGTGCCAGCAGTGAACTCTCCCGACGAACAGATACGCAGTATTTT. Translating gives CASSELSRRTDTQYF.

The gene calls are TRBV6-6 and TRBJ2-4, with 10 nucleotides matching TRBD1. Germline V gene data show CDR1 as MNHNY and CDR2 as SVGAGI (reference sequence). Trimming cost V 5 bases and J 8 bases; bases outside gene matches: 9. This CDR3 comprises 15 residues. The CDR3 nucleotides read TGTGCCAGCAGTACCGGGGACAGGGGTATGGACATTCAGTACTTC. This sequence encodes CASSTGDRGMDIQYF.

The rearrangement links TRBV5-1 to TRBJ1-5; TRBD1 is a possible D gene (5 bases). The CDR3 consists of 14 residues. CDR1 is SGHRS and CDR2 is YFSETQ in the germline V gene. The germline V and J ends were trimmed by 0 bases and 6 bases, with 10 bases remaining between them. The CDR3 DNA follows: TGCGCCAGCAGCTTGGTCCAGGGCGGTCAGCCCCAGCATTTT. Its translation is CASSLVQGGQPQHF.

The chain is built from TRBV27 and TRBJ2-7; 14 bases align to TRBD2. Germline V gives CDR1 MNHEY, CDR2 SMNVEV (reference sequence). With 5 bases clipped from V and 0 bases from J, the junction kept 9 bases outside the gene matches. The CDR3 is 18 residues long. The CDR3 region is CASSMTSGRAPNSYEQYF. The CDR3 region has the DNA TGTGCCAGCAGTATGACTAGCGGGAGGGCCCCGAACTCCTACGAGCAGTACTTC.

This clone rates as medium-sized. The chain has TRBV5-1 and TRBJ2-1; TRBD2 agrees at 11 bases. V lost 3 bases and J lost 4; bases outside the gene matches: 6. The CDR3 runs to 16 residues. Germline CDR1 is SGHRS and CDR2 is YFSETQ. This CDR3 reads CASSSSTSGIYNEQFF. CDR3 nucleotide sequence: TGCGCCAGCAGCTCCTCGACTAGCGGGATTTACAATGAGCAGTTCTTC.

V usage is TRBV7-2 and J usage is TRBJ2-1; a weak D match, TRBD2 (5 bases). Looked up from germline, CDR1 is SGHTA and CDR2 is FQGNSA. Between the trimmed V and J ends, which lost 3 bases and 4 bases, there was a span of 10 bases. The CDR3 length is 14 residues. CDR3 protein: CASSLLAGYNEQFF. The DNA for the CDR3 is TGTGCCAGCAGCTTGCTAGCAGGATACAATGAGCAGTTCTTC.

The chain has TRBV6-4 and TRBJ2-3, with 9 bases lining up with TRBD2. Per the germline V gene, CDR1 is MRHNA and CDR2 is SNTAGT. The V and J ends lost 6 bases and 8 bases, in that order; junction bases with no gene match: 9. The length of the CDR3 is 14 residues. The CDR3 nucleotides read TGTGCCAGCAGCCCCCTTAGCGGGAGCGGTACGCAGTATTTT. It codes for CASSPLSGSGTQYF.

J is TRBJ2-3 and V is TRBV2; D is unresolved. There are 12 residues in the CDR3. CDR1 is SNHLY, CDR2 FYNNEI, per germline. The V and J ends lost 9 bases and 3 bases respectively, with 10 bases between them. The DNA for the CDR3 is TGTGCCAGTAACCTGGCGACAGATACGCAGTATTTT. This codes for CASNLATDTQYF.

The V and J genes are TRBV10-3 and TRBJ1-5; 8 bases agree with TRBD1. Trimming at V came to 4 bases and at J to 0 bases, leaving 5 bases not matched to a gene. The CDR3 is 16 residues long. Germline values: CDR1 ENHRY, CDR2 SYGVKD. DNA of the CDR3: TGTGCCATCAGTGGGGGACAGGACAATAGCAATCAGCCCCAGCATTTT. Its translation is CAISGGQDNSNQPQHF.

CDR3 coding DNA: TGCGCCAGTTCAGGACAGGGAAACTACAATGAGCAGTTCTTC. Amino acid sequence: CASSGQGNYNEQFF. J is TRBJ2-1 and V is TRBV5-1, with 8 bases that match TRBD1. With V trimmed by 8 bases and J by 3 bases, 7 bases remained unmatched. CDR3 length equals 14 residues. CDR1 is SGHRS and CDR2 is YFSETQ in the germline V gene.

The chain links TRBV9 to TRBJ2-5; D not resolved. The germline gives CDR1 SGDLS, CDR2 YYNGEE. V was cut by 0 bases and J by 2 bases, with 5 bases left in between. CDR3 size: 13 residues. CDR3 in amino acids: CASSVGQQETQYF. The CDR3, as DNA: TGTGCCAGCAGCGTAGGGCAGCAAGAGACCCAGTACTTC. The variable domain in full, completed from reference TRBV9 and TRBJ2-5, reads DSGVTQTPKHLITATGQRVTLRCSPRSGDLSVYWYQQSLDQGLQFLIQYYNGEERAKGNILERFSAQQFPDLHSELNLSSLELGDSALYFCASSVGQQETQYFGPGTRLLVL.

The J gene is TRBJ1-2, the V gene TRBV7-2, with 7 nucleotides matching TRBD1. The CDR3 spans 16 residues. Germline V CDR1 and CDR2: SGHTA, FQGNSA. Losses at the gene ends were 5 bases for V and 6 bases for J; bases not matched to a gene: 15. The CDR3 region is CASSLLAGRGWDGYTF. CDR3 DNA sequence: TGTGCCAGCAGCCTCTTAGCTGGCAGGGGGTGGGATGGCTACACCTTC.

Notes on this clone: No DNA is shown, since the ends of the CDR3 on it are uncertain; the CDR3 is the one TCRdb lists. This chain joins TRBV12-1 and TRBJ1-1. TRBV12-1 is marked as a pseudogene. The CDR3 spans 13 amino acids, including both terminal residues. CDR3 sequence reads: CASSFGGGTEAFF.

The gene calls are TRBV5-1 and TRBJ2-1, with TRBD2 matching over 9 bases. Trimming cost V 0 bases and J 9 bases; bases outside gene matches: 1. Per the germline V gene, CDR1 is SGHRS and CDR2 is YFSETQ. The CDR3 runs 13 residues. The CDR3 DNA is TGCGCCAGCAGCTTGGCTAGCGGGATTGAGCAGTTCTTC. Translation: CASSLASGIEQFF. The full variable domain, with the rest looked up from reference TRBV5-1 and TRBJ2-1, is KAGVTQTPRYLIKTRGQQVTLSCSPISGHRSVSWYQQTPGQGLQFLFEYFSETQRNKGNFPGRFSGRQFSNSRSEMNVSTLELGDSALYLCASSLASGIEQFFGPGTRLTVL.

The genes are TRBV28 and TRBJ2-7; D perhaps matches TRBD2 (5 bases). This CDR3 is 15 amino acids long. With 7 bases removed from V and 4 bases from J, the gap between germline ends came to 20 bases. CDR1 is MDHEN and CDR2 is SYDVKM in the germline V gene. This CDR3 is CASTLVRGMRYEQYF. DNA for the CDR3: TGTGCCAGCACCCTAGTCCGGGGAATGCGGTACGAGCAGTACTTC.

There are a few counts of this clone. The V and J genes are TRBV12-3 or TRBV12-4 and TRBJ1-6, with D unclear. The CDR3 consists of 13 residues. The V end was cut by 5 bases, the J end by 11 bases, with 13 bases between. Written as DNA, the CDR3 is TGTGCCAGCAGTCCCATGGCAGGAACACCCCTCCACTTT. Its translation: CASSPMAGTPLHF.

The chain uses TRBV5-5 and TRBJ2-5; D gene uncertain. The CDR3 has 11 residues. Trimming shortened V by 5 bases and J by 2 bases, and 4 bases separated the two germline ends. The V gene's germline CDR1 is SGHKS and CDR2 YYEKEE (reference sequence). The CDR3 DNA reads as TGTGCCAGCAGGGATCAAGAGACCCAGTACTTC. Its translation: CASRDQETQYF.

This clone came up a few times. This sequence joins TRBV18 and TRBJ1-4, with D perhaps matching TRBD1 (5 bases). CDR3 length equals 15 residues. Germline lookup yields CDR1 KGHSH and CDR2 LQKENI. The V gene lost 4 bases and the J gene lost 8 bases, with 17 bases spanning the gap. The CDR3 sequence: CASSLETGVQEKLFF. As DNA, the CDR3 is TGTGCCAGCTCACTAGAGACGGGGGTCCAAGAAAAACTGTTTTTT.

The chain combines TRBV2 with TRBJ2-1; TRBD2 aligns across 9 bases. With 0 bases clipped from V and 10 bases from J, the junction kept 10 bases outside the gene matches. The CDR3 covers 16 residues. Germline CDR1 and CDR2: SNHLY and FYNNEI. The CDR3 DNA is TGTGCCAGCAGTGAAGCGGGTGGGCTAGCGGGAAAGGAGCAGTTCTTC. As protein: CASSEAGGLAGKEQFF.

The J gene is TRBJ2-4, the V gene TRBV19, with D perhaps matching TRBD1 (6 bases). CDR1 is LNHDA and CDR2 is SQIVND in the germline V gene (reference sequence). The V and J ends lost 2 bases and 1 base respectively, with 15 bases between them. The CDR3 covers 17 residues. CDR3 bases: TGTGCCAGTAGTATAACTTTTGGAGACAGGGCCAAAAACATTCAGTACTTC. It is translated as CASSITFGDRAKNIQYF.

The chain links TRBV5-4 to TRBJ2-7; the match to TRBD1 covers 8 bases. This CDR3 is 14 amino acids long. Germline CDR1 reads SGHNT; CDR2 reads YYREEE (reference sequence). J was trimmed by 4 bases and V by 0 bases; bases with no gene match: 3. DNA of the CDR3: TGTGCCAGCAGCTTGGGGACAGGGAGATACGAGCAGTACTTC. Translating it yields CASSLGTGRYEQYF.

The chain has TRBV7-2 and TRBJ2-5, with 9 bases matching TRBD2. Trimming cost V 7 bases and J 5 bases; bases outside gene matches: 11. In germline, CDR1 is SGHTA, CDR2 FQGNSA. This CDR3 comprises 15 residues. The CDR3 nucleotides are TGTGCCAGCACCCCGGCGGGAGGGGTGCTGGAGACCCAGTACTTC. Its protein is CASTPAGGVLETQYF.

The rearrangement joins TRBV27 to TRBJ1-2; D gene unclear. Trimming shortened V by 0 bases and J by 4 bases, and 9 bases separated the two germline ends. Per the germline V gene, CDR1 is MNHEY and CDR2 is SMNVEV (reference sequence). The CDR3 is 14 residues long. The CDR3 nucleotides read TGTGCCAGCAGTTTATCGCAGTCTATCTATGGCTACACCTTC. It translates to CASSLSQSIYGYTF.